This T cell receptor (beta chain) was identified in a study of graft-versus-host responses after intestinal transplantation. Study-wide results and caveats: Researchers found GvH clones in recipient marrow, and some showed up first in ileum or blood. Where graft-donor T cell macrochimerism was present, patients had high graft-versus-host to host-versus-graft clonal ratios in allografts.

There are 15 residues in the CDR3. Germline V gene sequence: CDR1 SGHVS, CDR2 FQNEAQ. V was clipped by 5 bases and J by 7 bases; unmatched bases: 6. A word on this clone: Its specificity is unknown.

Profiling relied on immunoSEQ multiplex PCR, and the TCRdb table lists in-frame clones only, not all of them. The table records fewer than 95,000 clones, roughly 90% of them present only once. V usage is TRBV7-8 and J usage is TRBJ2-2; 11 nucleotides agree with TRBD1. The clonotype originates from a human donor who was the organ donor for an intestinal transplant. Source: unstimulated CD8+ T cells sorted from spleen or lymph node cells, taken before transplant. The CDR3 spells CASSLWTGGGGELFF. CDR3 coding DNA: TGTGCCAGCAGCCTGTGGACAGGGGGCGGCGGGGAGCTGTTTTTT.